The 19 T cell receptor beta chains below come from one sample, sequenced in a study of blood T cell repertoires in COVID-19. Sequencing was performed with immunoSEQ multiplex PCR; in TCRdb, only in-frame clones are kept and a portion is missing. The profile shows 200,000 to 250,000 clones, approximately 88% of them singletons. Input material: PBMCs or T cells enriched from blood (not recorded which). The receptors shown here come from a woman aged 30 to 39 with acute COVID-19.

The V and J genes are TRBV5-6 and TRBJ1-3; 7 bases are shared with TRBD1. CDR1 and CDR2 from the germline V gene are SGHDT and YYEEEE. After removal of 0 bases from V and 0 bases from J, the junction contained 9 bases not matched to a gene. The CDR3 loop spans 18 amino acids. In DNA, the CDR3 is TGTGCCAGCAGCTTGGGACCCGACAGGGCACACTCTGGAAACACCATATATTTT. Translation gives CASSLGPDRAHSGNTIYF.

This rearrangement joins TRBV24-1 to TRBJ2-3, with 7 bases lining up with TRBD2. V shed 2 bases and J 0 bases; nucleotides not matched to a gene: 10. Germline V gene sequence: CDR1 KGHDR, CDR2 SFDVKD. The CDR3 is made up of 18 amino acids. The CDR3 is CATSDCSGGLTSTDTQYF. CDR3 nucleotides: TGTGCCACCAGTGATTGTTCGGGGGGTTTAACTAGCACAGATACGCAGTATTTT.

The chain carries TRBV4-1 and TRBJ2-1; perhaps TRBD2 as D (5 bases). Trimming removed 1 base from V and 1 base from J, with 11 bases in between. CDR1 and CDR2 (germline): MGHRA, YSYEKL. The CDR3 sequence is 16 residues long. The CDR3 DNA reads TGCGCCAGCAGCCAAGGGGCCCGAGGGTCCTACAATGAGCAGTTCTTC. Protein: CASSQGARGSYNEQFF.

The CDR3 reads CASSPWGQGARGANVLTF. In DNA, the CDR3 is TGTGCCAGCAGTCCTTGGGGACAGGGGGCGCGTGGGGCCAACGTCCTGACTTTC. The chain joins TRBV2 to TRBJ2-6, with 12 positions matching TRBD1. Trimming took 5 bases from V and 3 from J; bases not matched to a gene: 8. Germline CDR1 SNHLY, CDR2 FYNNEI. This CDR3 is built from 18 residues. Variable domain in full (rest from reference TRBV2 and TRBJ2-6): EPEVTQTPSHQVTQMGQEVILRCVPISNHLYFYWYRQILGQKVEFLVSFYNNEISEKSEIFDDQFSVERPDGSNFTLKIRSTKLEDSAMYFCASSPWGQGARGANVLTFGAGSRLTVL.

V is TRBV7-2 and J is TRBJ1-2; D perhaps matches TRBD1 (5 bases). This CDR3 comprises 16 residues. Germline CDR1 and CDR2: SGHTA and FQGNSA. V lost 1 base, J lost 3 bases, and 15 bases lay in between. The CDR3 region is CASSLVSEGKDYGYTF. The DNA for the CDR3 is TGTGCCAGCAGCTTAGTATCGGAGGGGAAAGACTATGGCTACACCTTC.

The J gene is TRBJ1-1, the V gene TRBV6-5; weak D call: TRBD1 (6 bases). Trimming pared 6 bases from V and 3 bases from J, leaving 14 bases between. Per the germline V gene, CDR1 is MNHEY and CDR2 is SVGAGI. The CDR3 runs 14 residues. CDR3 region: CASRLRGGYTEAFF. The CDR3 nucleotides are TGTGCCAGCAGGCTGAGAGGGGGATACACTGAAGCTTTCTTT.

This clone was seen only once. The chain uses TRBV29-1 and TRBJ2-2, with TRBD2 matching over 15 bases. The CDR3 loop spans 17 amino acids. V lost 3 bases, J lost 6 bases, and 8 bases stayed unmatched. Per germline, CDR1 SQVTM and CDR2 ANQGSEA. CDR3: CSVDSGLAGGPSGELFF. In nucleotides, the CDR3 is TGCAGCGTTGATTCCGGACTAGCGGGGGGGCCTTCCGGGGAGCTGTTTTTT.

The chain is built from TRBV19 and TRBJ1-5, with 8 positions matching TRBD1. V gave up 3 bases and J gave up 4 bases; unmatched junction bases: 2. Germline CDR1 LNHDA, CDR2 SQIVND (reference sequence). The CDR3 spans 14 residues. The chain's CDR3 is CASSIRTGNQPQHF. CDR3 in DNA: TGTGCCAGTAGTATCCGGACAGGGAATCAGCCCCAGCATTTT.

The rearrangement links TRBV7-2 to TRBJ1-3, with a weak D call TRBD1 (6 bases). CDR3 length: 16 amino acids. Germline lookup yields CDR1 SGHTA and CDR2 FQGNSA. Trimming removed 5 bases from V and 4 bases from J, with 18 bases in between. The CDR3 sequence is CASSPAGTTTGNTIYF. The CDR3 DNA reads as TGTGCCAGCAGCCCGGCCGGGACAACTACCGGAAACACCATATATTTT.

This chain connects TRBV3-1 (or the pseudogene TRBV3-2) to TRBJ1-2, with D unclear. Per germline, CDR1 LGHDT and CDR2 YNNKEL (reference sequence). This CDR3 is built from 13 residues. V shed 0 bases and J shed 1 base, with 3 bases lying between them. CDR3 sequence (DNA): TGTGCCAGCAGCCAAGAACTTAACTATGGCTACACCTTC. Translating it yields CASSQELNYGYTF.

The rearrangement joins TRBV27 to TRBJ1-1, with D tentatively TRBD1 (6 bases). This CDR3 spans 16 amino acids. Germline V gene data show CDR1 as MNHEY and CDR2 as SMNVEV (reference sequence). V was clipped by 0 bases and J by 6 bases, with 17 bases between them. The chain's CDR3 is CASSLSPGGGDAEAFF. CDR3 sequence (DNA): TGTGCCAGCAGTTTATCCCCCGGGGGGGGCGATGCTGAAGCTTTCTTT.

The chain combines TRBV7-6 with TRBJ1-2; 9 bases fit TRBD1. This CDR3 has 13 amino acids. Germline V gene data show CDR1 as SGHVS and CDR2 as FNYEAQ. V dropped 5 bases and J dropped 7; count of bases not matched to a gene: 5. The CDR3 coding sequence is TGTGCCAGCAGCCTCCGGGACAGGGTTGGCTACACCTTC. Encoded protein: CASSLRDRVGYTF.

V usage is TRBV2 and J usage is TRBJ2-5; the match to TRBD2 covers 10 bases. Germline values: CDR1 SNHLY, CDR2 FYNNEI. V lost 6 bases, J lost 4 bases, and 5 bases stayed unmatched. The CDR3 is 14 residues long. CDR3 in DNA: TGTGCCAGCAGAACAGCGGGGGGGCTAGAGACCCAGTACTTC. It is translated as CASRTAGGLETQYF.

This clone was observed a few times. This sequence joins TRBV4-1 and TRBJ1-6; unclear D gene. Germline V lookup: CDR1 MGHRA, CDR2 YSYEKL. Trimming stripped 0 bases from V and 0 bases from J, with 9 bases between. This CDR3 has 17 amino acids. DNA for the CDR3: TGCGCCAGCAGCCAAGATCCCCCCAGCTCCTATAATTCACCCCTCCACTTT. Its translation: CASSQDPPSSYNSPLHF.

V is TRBV5-1 and J is TRBJ2-2, with 8 positions matching TRBD1. Germline CDR1 reads SGHRS; CDR2 reads YFSETQ. J was trimmed by 5 bases and V by 6 bases; bases with no gene match: 9. The CDR3 extends over 15 amino acids. Here the CDR3 DNA reads TGCGCCAGCAACCCGGGACAGGATAGGACCGGGGAGCTGTTTTTT. It encodes CASNPGQDRTGELFF.

The V and J genes are TRBV30 and TRBJ2-3, with 9 bases matching TRBD2. J lost 4 bases, V lost 0 bases, and 8 bases had no gene match. CDR3 length equals 16 residues. From germline, CDR1 is GTSNPN and CDR2 SVGIG (reference sequence). The CDR3 nucleotides are TGTGCCTGGAGTGTACTGGGCGGGGGGGCTGCAGATACGCAGTATTTT. It encodes CAWSVLGGGAADTQYF. Combining the CDR3 with reference TRBV30 and TRBJ2-3 gives the whole variable domain SQTIHQWPATLVQPVGSPLSLECTVEGTSNPNLYWYRQAAGRGLQLLFYSVGIGQISSEVPQNLSASRPQDRQFILSSKKLLLSDSGFYLCAWSVLGGGAADTQYFGPGTRLTVL.

The CDR3 DNA reads as TGCAGCGTTGAGGAACAGGCATCTCCTGATTTAGAAGCTTTCTTT. Translating gives CSVEEQASPDLEAFF. The chain links TRBV29-1 to TRBJ1-1, with a tentative D call TRBD1 (5 bases). V dropped 3 bases and J dropped 8 bases, with 22 bases sitting between them. Germline loops: CDR1 SQVTM, CDR2 ANQGSEA. This CDR3 comprises 15 residues.

The V gene is TRBV6-2 or TRBV6-3, the J gene TRBJ1-5; TRBD1 is a possible D gene (6 bases). The V and J ends lost 2 bases and 4 bases respectively, with 12 bases between them. The CDR3 is 15 residues long. Germline values: CDR1 MNHEY, CDR2 SVGEGT. CDR3 residues: CASSYLGQPNQPQHF. The DNA of the CDR3 is TGTGCCAGCAGTTACCTCGGACAGCCAAATCAGCCCCAGCATTTT.

The chain recombines TRBV28 with TRBJ1-5; D gene unclear. This CDR3 is built from 12 residues. Trimming took 6 bases from V and 2 from J, leaving 5 bases between them. The V gene's germline CDR1 is MDHEN and CDR2 SYDVKM. The CDR3 DNA reads as TGTGCCAGCAGACGGGGCAATCAGCCCCAGCATTTT. Protein sequence: CASRRGNQPQHF.